The clone carrying this TCR beta chain was recorded only once. V was clipped by 0 bases and J by 5 bases, with 13 bases between them. The CDR3 is 15 residues long. Germline V gene sequence: CDR1 SGHAT, CDR2 FQNNGV. The data are from a study of blood T cell repertoires in COVID-19. Method: immunoSEQ multiplex PCR; TCRdb's copy keeps in-frame clones and lacks some. The sample lists more than 95,000 clones; around 86% were seen once. The sequenced sample was peripheral blood. This receptor was taken from a man older than 75 with active or convalescent COVID-19. This sequence joins TRBV11-2 and TRBJ2-5; unclear D gene. The CDR3: CASSLEFGWLETQYF. The DNA for the CDR3 is TGTGCCAGCAGCTTAGAGTTCGGGTGGTTGGAGACCCAGTACTTC.